Each of the 15 T cell receptor beta chains below was sequenced from the same sample in a study of blood T cells in healthy people across ages. The second PCR ran roughly 6 to 11 cycles with a sample-barcoded 5' primer and J-beta primers. TCRdb re-derived calls from the 5' RACE reads in MiXCR, one entry per CDR3 protein. Of fewer than 950,000 distinct CDR3 sequences in the sample, about 37% were seen once. The material sequenced was blood. These TCRs come from a man aged 18 to 35 in good health.

This clonotype was seen many times. This chain joins TRBV28 and TRBJ1-4; D is ambiguous. Germline assignment: CDR1 MDHEN and CDR2 SYDVKM. The CDR3 contains 11 residues. The V gene lost 3 bases and the J gene lost 14 bases, with 10 bases spanning the gap. The CDR3 DNA follows: TGTGCCAGCAGTTTTGGTAAACACCTGTTTTTT. Protein sequence: CASSFGKHLFF.

The chain is built from TRBV4-2 and TRBJ2-3, with a tentative D call TRBD2 (5 bases). CDR1 is LGHNA, CDR2 YNFKEQ, per germline. V lost 2 bases, J lost 2 bases, and 11 bases lay in between. The CDR3 spans 15 residues. The CDR3 DNA follows: TGTGCCAGCAGCCAATTAACTAGTCTCACAGATACGCAGTATTTT. This codes for CASSQLTSLTDTQYF.

This clonotype came up a few times. This rearrangement joins TRBV2 to TRBJ2-4; 7 bases line up with TRBD2. The CDR3 runs 12 residues. With V trimmed by 7 bases and J by 4 bases, 1 base remained unmatched. CDR1 is SNHLY and CDR2 is FYNNEI in the germline V gene. The CDR3 protein is CASTGGKNIQYF. CDR3 coding DNA: TGTGCCAGCACCGGGGGGAAAAACATTCAGTACTTC.

To note about this clonotype: One end of the junction does not line up with germline, which may come from a read error. This chain uses TRBV28 with TRBJ2-4; 8 bases match TRBD1. From germline, CDR1 is MDHEN and CDR2 SYDVKM. This CDR3 spans 14 amino acids. The CDR3 spells CANSPPGTGQEQYF. The CDR3 coding sequence is TGTGCCAACAGTCCTCCCGGGACAGGACAAGAGCAGTACTTC.

The chain joins TRBV20-1 to TRBJ2-2; 8 bases fit TRBD1. CDR1 and CDR2 from the germline V gene are DFQATT and SNEGSKA (reference sequence). The J segment lost 3 bases and the V segment lost 4 bases, leaving 19 bases of the junction unmatched. This CDR3 has 19 residues. The chain's CDR3 is CSAKGVRQGARYDTGELFF. The CDR3 DNA sequence: TGCAGTGCTAAGGGCGTGAGGCAGGGGGCTCGGTATGACACCGGGGAGCTGTTTTTT.

This clonotype was seen only a few times. This chain uses TRBV7-2 with TRBJ1-5; 7 bases are a match to TRBD1. V lost 6 bases, J lost 5 bases, and 10 bases stayed unmatched. The CDR3 consists of 15 residues. Germline CDR1 and CDR2: SGHTA and FQGNSA. The CDR3 sequence: CASSQGQDLDQPQHF. The CDR3 DNA is TGTGCCAGCAGTCAAGGACAGGATCTGGATCAGCCCCAGCATTTT.

V usage is TRBV2 and J usage is TRBJ1-1; D gene unclear. Germline assignment: CDR1 SNHLY and CDR2 FYNNEI. Between the trimmed V and J ends, which lost 8 bases and 3 bases, there was a span of 10 bases. The CDR3 is made up of 12 amino acids. CDR3 nucleotide sequence: TGTGCCAGCGAGACGGTAGACACTGAAGCTTTCTTT. Residues: CASETVDTEAFF.

CDR3 sequence (DNA): TGCGCCAGCAGCGTAGGGTCGTTCCATGAGCAGTTCTTC. As protein: CASSVGSFHEQFF. The chain is built from TRBV5-1 and TRBJ2-1; no firm D call. Trimming removed 4 bases from V and 8 bases from J, with 13 bases in between. There are 13 residues in the CDR3. Germline CDR1 and CDR2: SGHRS and YFSETQ.

The chain carries TRBV6-5 and TRBJ2-1; 9 positions agree with TRBD2. This CDR3 contains 15 residues. The germline V gene encodes CDR1 MNHEY and CDR2 SVGAGI. The trim removed 6 bases at V and 7 bases at J, leaving 10 bases unmatched. CDR3 sequence reads: CASSTWGLAGNEQFF. The CDR3 region has the DNA TGTGCCAGCAGCACCTGGGGACTAGCTGGTAATGAGCAGTTCTTC.

This clonotype was found a few times. This chain joins TRBV6-4 and TRBJ2-3, with 13 bases fitting TRBD2. V trimming: 5 bases; J trimming: 4 bases; junction bases outside the gene matches: 6. The CDR3 extends over 16 amino acids. Germline CDR1 and CDR2: MRHNA and SNTAGT. CDR3 loop: CASSPTGLAGADTQYF. CDR3 DNA: TGTGCCAGCAGTCCGACTGGACTAGCGGGAGCAGATACGCAGTATTTT.

This chain joins TRBV12-3 or TRBV12-4 and TRBJ1-1, with 7 bases aligning to TRBD1. The junction had 6 bases not matched to a gene; V was cut back by 5 bases and J by 6 bases. The CDR3 runs to 13 residues. CDR3: CASSPNRGPEAFF. CDR3 in DNA: TGTGCCAGCAGTCCGAACAGGGGTCCTGAAGCTTTCTTT.

The chain has TRBV7-2 and TRBJ2-7, with a tentative D call TRBD2 (5 bases). V lost 8 bases and J 0 bases, leaving 14 bases between the germline ends. Germline V lookup: CDR1 SGHTA, CDR2 FQGNSA. CDR3 length: 14 residues. In DNA, the CDR3 is TGTGCCAGCGGCCGGGATAGCCCCTCCTACGAGCAGTACTTC. Protein product: CASGRDSPSYEQYF.

This clonotype appeared a few times. This sequence joins TRBV7-2 and TRBJ1-4; D not certain. The CDR3 runs 14 residues. Per germline, CDR1 SGHTA and CDR2 FQGNSA. V was clipped by 5 bases and J by 5 bases, with 12 bases between them. The CDR3 here is CASSQDAVNEKLFF. The CDR3 coding sequence is TGTGCCAGCAGCCAGGACGCCGTCAATGAAAAACTGTTTTTT.

This clonotype was seen only a few times. The chain joins TRBV20-1 to TRBJ1-2; tentative D call: TRBD1 (5 bases). The CDR3 runs to 13 residues. Germline V lookup: CDR1 DFQATT, CDR2 SNEGSKA (reference sequence). Trimming stripped 6 bases from V and 9 bases from J, with 20 bases between. The CDR3 here is CSAVDGGGLSYTF. DNA for the CDR3: TGCAGTGCGGTCGACGGGGGGGGATTGAGCTACACCTTC.

V usage is TRBV9 and J usage is TRBJ2-3; 9 nucleotides align to TRBD1. Germline values: CDR1 SGDLS, CDR2 YYNGEE. There are 17 residues in the CDR3. The junction had 9 bases not matched to a gene; V was cut back by 3 bases and J by 1 base. The CDR3: CASSAQTGGGGTDTQYF. For the CDR3, the DNA is TGTGCCAGCAGCGCCCAAACAGGGGGCGGGGGCACAGATACGCAGTATTTT.